The sequence of this T cell receptor (beta chain) was determined in a study of high-grade serous ovarian cancer treatment subgroups. Findings and limits, study-wide: Same-patient tumor repertoires overlapped at roughly 0.1 to 0.79; different patients barely overlapped.

As concerns this clone: Its antigen is unknown.

Tumor samples were taken before definitive surgery or chemotherapy. Here immunoSEQ multiplex PCR was the method, and the copy in TCRdb shows in-frame clones only, minus some. Of approximately 30,000 clones listed, approximately 79% were seen once; the top ten hold 2.1%. Unmatched junction bases numbered 17, after V lost 2 bases and J lost 5 bases. This CDR3 is 18 amino acids long. The V gene's germline CDR1 is SGHAT and CDR2 FQNNGV. V and J are TRBV11-2 and TRBJ2-5; 7 positions agree with TRBD1. Sequencing was done on a sample of tumor tissue. This receptor was identified in a human donor with high-grade serous ovarian cancer. The CDR3 DNA reads TGTGCCAGCAGCTTATTAAAGGGGGCGTCCTTATTGGGGGAGACCCAGTACTTC. It is translated as CASSLLKGASLLGETQYF.